This T cell receptor (beta chain) stems from a study of early T cells in non-severe SARS-CoV-2 infection (dated by TCRdb to the early 2020s). In the study overall: Because TCR sequencing was done on bulk RNA from unsorted whole blood, the alpha and beta chains could not be paired.

What the research found in general, with its limitations: VDJdb matching was skewed toward anti-spike CD8 responses and likely underestimated virus-specific expansions by missing private and CD4 specificities.

A case-control design nested within a healthcare worker cohort in London, UK, was used, with weekly nasopharyngeal swab PCR tests and blood sampling performed. Healthcare workers were recruited between 23 and 31 March 2020, during the week of the UK lockdown, and were followed weekly for up to 16 weeks. In the germline V gene, CDR1 corresponds to SNHLY and CDR2 to FYNNEI. From cysteine to phenylalanine, the CDR3 is 17 amino acids long. Only CDR3 DNA remains: 51 bases, in frame from the first base. The library was generated by 5' RACE. The reads were generated on a NextSeq 500. The TCR library protocol attached unique molecular identifiers to individual cDNA molecules to correct for sequencing error and PCR bias. Both TCR alpha and beta chains were sequenced, and tight co-correlation was observed between alpha and beta sequence abundances in each sample. The source study handled its data this way. Decombinator V4 was used to annotate the V gene, J gene and CDR3 of the TCR sequences. TCRs were defined as expanded if a significant change between any two time points was detected under a Poisson model with p below 0.0001. TCR abundances were normalised to the total number of TCRs sequenced in each sample and reported as counts per million. MAIT TCRs were defined by TRAV1-2 paired with TRAJ12, TRAJ20 or TRAJ33, and iNKT TCRs by TRAV10 paired with TRAJ18. VDJdb, accessed 1 November 2021, was searched for CMV, EBV and SARS-CoV-2 annotated TCRs, excluding TCRs annotated for multiple antigens. Using fastp at Q25 and MiXCR, TCRdb reprocessed the public reads and kept productive beta chains. One record per CDR3 amino acid sequence lists the most common genes and DNA. These V and J calls rely on TCRdb rather than the paper's analysis. In all, the sample holds around 83,000 distinct CDR3 sequences, and about 10% of those were seen once. The ten largest clones represent 7% to 9% of the sample.

Worth noting for this clonotype: Its antigen is not yet known. Base qualities are not provided; no much larger clone lies one nucleotide away.

Sequences were derived from whole blood, sampled at baseline. The sequence joins TRBV2 to TRBJ2-7; 13 bases in between match TRBD2. The sequence was obtained from an adult who was a healthcare worker with PCR-confirmed SARS-CoV-2 infection or an uninfected control (not recorded which). Here the CDR3 is given as CAISGVAAGLAGKEQYF. The nucleotide sequence reads as follows: TGTGCTATCAGCGGGGTGGCCGCGGGACTAGCGGGGAAAGAGCAGTACTTC.